The clone carrying this TCR beta chain was counted a few times. Antigen: not known. Germline-derived CDR1 and CDR2 are SGHVS and FQNEAQ. V was clipped by 4 bases and J by 7 bases, with 17 bases between them. CDR3 length equals 15 residues. The data belong to a study of metastatic and nonmetastatic thyroid tumors. Study-wide context: Repertoire comparisons spanned blood and tumor or nodule tissue from malignant and benign thyroid patients. Findings of the study overall: Benign nodules were reported to have significantly lower TCR beta diversity than malignant thyroid tumors, in blood and tumor.

No patient had received any treatment before thyroid surgery. As handled by the study authors: It was from CDR3 differences across clinicopathological groups that a distant-metastasis classifier for papillary thyroid cancer was built. MiXCR reprocessed the PCR reads for TCRdb. Clone size and V and J calls follow TCRdb, not the original study. Among 30,000 to 40,000 clones listed, 15% to 20% were seen once. The sequence was collected from a female donor with papillary thyroid cancer or a benign thyroid nodule (not recorded which). Some clones in this sample may be carry-over from other donors' samples. The sample consisted of blood. The chain uses TRBV7-8 and TRBJ1-5; a possible D gene is TRBD1 (6 bases). The CDR3 nucleotides are TGTGCCAGCAGCTCGGGGGGTGGGGGCCAACAGCCCCAGCATTTT. It encodes CASSSGGGGQQPQHF. Together with reference TRBV7-8 and TRBJ1-5, the CDR3 gives the full variable domain: GAGVSQSPRYKVAKRGQDVALRCDPISGHVSLFWYQQALGQGPEFLTYFQNEAQLDKSGLPSDRFFAERPEGSVSTLKIQRTQQEDSAVYLCASSSGGGGQQPQHFGDGTRLSIL.